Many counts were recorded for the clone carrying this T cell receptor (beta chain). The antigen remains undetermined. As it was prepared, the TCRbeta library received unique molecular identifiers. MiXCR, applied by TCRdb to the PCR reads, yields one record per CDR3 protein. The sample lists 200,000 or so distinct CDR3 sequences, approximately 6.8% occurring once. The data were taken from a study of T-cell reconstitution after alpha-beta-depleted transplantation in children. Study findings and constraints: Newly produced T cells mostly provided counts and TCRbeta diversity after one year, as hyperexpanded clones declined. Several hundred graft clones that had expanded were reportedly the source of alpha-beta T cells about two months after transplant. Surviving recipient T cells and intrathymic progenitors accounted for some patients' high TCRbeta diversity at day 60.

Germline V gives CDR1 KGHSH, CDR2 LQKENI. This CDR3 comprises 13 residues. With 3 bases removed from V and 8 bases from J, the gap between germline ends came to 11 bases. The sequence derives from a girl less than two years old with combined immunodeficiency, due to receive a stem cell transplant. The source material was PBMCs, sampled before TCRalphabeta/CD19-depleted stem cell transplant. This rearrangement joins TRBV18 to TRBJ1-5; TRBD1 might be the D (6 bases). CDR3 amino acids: CASSPGGGEPQHF. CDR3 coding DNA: TGTGCCAGCTCACCGGGGGGCGGAGAGCCCCAGCATTTT. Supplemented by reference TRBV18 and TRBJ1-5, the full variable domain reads NAGVMQNPRHLVRRRGQEARLRCSPMKGHSHVYWYRQLPEEGLKFMVYLQKENIIDESGMPKERFSAEFPKEGPSILRIQQVVRGDSAAYFCASSPGGGEPQHFGDGTRLSIL.